One T cell receptor (beta chain) is described in this entry. Its antigen remains unknown. V gave up 8 bases and J gave up 0 bases, with 18 bases separating them. The CDR3 contains 16 residues. Germline V CDR1 and CDR2: MDHEN, SYDVKM. The sample is drawn from a study of STAT3 mutations in large granular lymphocyte leukemia. Study-level background: More than half of T-LGLL patients received immunosuppressive therapy. Study-level results: Persisting codominant clonotypes may have hidden a small pathogenic clone. TCR clonotype switching after therapy occurred in about 35% of the 18 patients. In T-cell large granular lymphocyte leukemia, about half of patients showed multiple immunodominant subclonotypes. Differing intervals and regimens complicate linking therapy response to clone burden.

TCRdb keeps only in-frame clones here, not all; method: immunoSEQ multiplex PCR. This sample has roughly 9,400 clones, with roughly 90% found just once. The origin of this receptor is a man in his 60s with T-cell large granular lymphocyte leukemia. Some clones in this sample may be carry-over from other donors' samples. Material for sequencing was peripheral blood mononuclear cells. The V gene is TRBV28, the J gene TRBJ2-3; D is tentatively TRBD1 or TRBD2 (5 bases each). The CDR3 nucleotides are TGTGCCAGCGCTCAGTTAAGAGGGGCCAGCACAGATACGCAGTATTTT. Translated: CASAQLRGASTDTQYF.